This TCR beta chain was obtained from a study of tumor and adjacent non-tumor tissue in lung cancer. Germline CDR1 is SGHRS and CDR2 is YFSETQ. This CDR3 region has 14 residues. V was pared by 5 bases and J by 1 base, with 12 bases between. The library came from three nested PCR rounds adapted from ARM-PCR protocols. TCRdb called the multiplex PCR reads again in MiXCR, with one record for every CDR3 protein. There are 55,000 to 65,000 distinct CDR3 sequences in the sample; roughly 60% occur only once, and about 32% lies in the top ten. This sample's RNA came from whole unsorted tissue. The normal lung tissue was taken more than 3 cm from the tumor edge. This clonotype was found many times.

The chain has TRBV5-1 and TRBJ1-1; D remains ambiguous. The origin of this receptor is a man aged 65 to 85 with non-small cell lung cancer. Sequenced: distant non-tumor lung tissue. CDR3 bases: TGCGCCAGCAGAAGGACGACCTCGAACACTGAAGCTTTCTTT. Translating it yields CASRRTTSNTEAFF.